The 2 T cell receptor beta chains reported below all come from one sample, sequenced in a study of blood T cells in healthy people across ages. PCR was performed a second time for roughly 7 to 12 cycles using a sample-barcoded 5' primer and a J-beta primer mix. TCRdb re-analysed the 5' RACE reads in MiXCR, keeping a single row per CDR3 protein. The profile shows 1.2 million to 1.5 million distinct CDR3 sequences, roughly 40% of them singletons. Material for sequencing was blood. Receptor source: a woman between 18 and 30 years old in good health.

Of note for this clonotype: A much bigger clone sits one base away, suggesting this may be a read error. V gene TRBV6-1 combines with J gene TRBJ2-5; D remains ambiguous. The DNA end is more similar to TRBJ2-7, so the J call may be wrong. This CDR3 is 11 amino acids long. Germline V gene data show CDR1 as MNHNS and CDR2 as SASEGT. CDR3 nucleotides: TGTGCCAGCAGGCCACCTCCCGAGCAGTACTTC. It translates to CASRPPPEQYF.

Points on this clonotype: A much more abundant neighbour one base away suggests this may be a read error. The genes are TRBV21-1 and TRBJ1-2; TRBD1 reflects the table's D call only, with no check against the DNA. TRBV21-1 is labeled a pseudogene. CDR3 length: 14 amino acids. CDR3 region: CASGRYRVQKRYTF. In DNA form, the CDR3 reads TGTGCCAGCGGCAGATACAGGGTCCAAAAACGCTACACCTTC.